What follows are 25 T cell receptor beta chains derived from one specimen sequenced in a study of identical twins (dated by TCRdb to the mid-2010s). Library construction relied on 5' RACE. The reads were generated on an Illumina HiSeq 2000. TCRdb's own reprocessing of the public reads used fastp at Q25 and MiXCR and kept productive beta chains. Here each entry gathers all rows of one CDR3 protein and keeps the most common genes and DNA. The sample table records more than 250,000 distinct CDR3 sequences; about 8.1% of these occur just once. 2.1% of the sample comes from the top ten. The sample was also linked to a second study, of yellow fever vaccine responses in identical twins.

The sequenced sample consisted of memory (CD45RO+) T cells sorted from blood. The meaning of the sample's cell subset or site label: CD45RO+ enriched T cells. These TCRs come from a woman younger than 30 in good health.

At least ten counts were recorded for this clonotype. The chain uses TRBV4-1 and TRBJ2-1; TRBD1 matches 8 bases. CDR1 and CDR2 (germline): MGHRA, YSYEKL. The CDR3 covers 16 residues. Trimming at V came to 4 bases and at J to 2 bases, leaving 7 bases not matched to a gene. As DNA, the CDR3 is TGCGCCAGCAGCCCAGGGGGCGGGTTCACCTACAATGAGCAGTTCTTC. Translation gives CASSPGGGFTYNEQFF.

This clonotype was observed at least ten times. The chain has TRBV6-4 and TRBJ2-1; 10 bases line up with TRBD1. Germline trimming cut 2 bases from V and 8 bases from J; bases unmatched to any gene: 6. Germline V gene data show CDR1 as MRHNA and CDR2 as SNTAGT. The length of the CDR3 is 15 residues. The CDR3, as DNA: TGTGCCAGCAGTGACGCGGGACAGGGGAGCGATGAGCAGTTCTTC. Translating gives CASSDAGQGSDEQFF.

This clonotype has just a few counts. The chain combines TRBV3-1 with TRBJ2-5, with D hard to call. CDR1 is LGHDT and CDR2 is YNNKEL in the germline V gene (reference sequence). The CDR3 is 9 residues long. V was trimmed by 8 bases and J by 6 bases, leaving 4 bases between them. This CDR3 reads CASGQTQYF. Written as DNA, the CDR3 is TGTGCCAGCGGGCAGACCCAGTACTTC.

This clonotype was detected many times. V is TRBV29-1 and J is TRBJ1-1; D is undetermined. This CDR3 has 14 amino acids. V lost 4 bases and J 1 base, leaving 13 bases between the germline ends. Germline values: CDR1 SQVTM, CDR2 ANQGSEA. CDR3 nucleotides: TGCAGCGTTGGGAGCATGACACGGAACACTGAAGCTTTCTTT. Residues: CSVGSMTRNTEAFF.

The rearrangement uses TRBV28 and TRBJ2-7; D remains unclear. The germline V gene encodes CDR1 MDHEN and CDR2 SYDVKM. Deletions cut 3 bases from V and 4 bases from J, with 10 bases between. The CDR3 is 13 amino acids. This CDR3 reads CASSFLLSYEQYV. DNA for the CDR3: TGTGCCAGCAGTTTCTTGCTCTCGTACGAGCAGTACGTC.

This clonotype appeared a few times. For the CDR3, the DNA is TGTGCCAGCAGCTCGGCCGGGACTAAACAAGAGACCCAGTACTTC. Translated: CASSSAGTKQETQYF. The V and J genes are TRBV7-9 and TRBJ2-5, with 7 positions matching TRBD2. Germline values: CDR1 SEHNR, CDR2 FQNEAQ (reference sequence). CDR3 length equals 15 residues. V dropped 4 bases and J dropped 2; count of bases not matched to a gene: 7. The variable domain in full, completed from reference TRBV7-9 and TRBJ2-5, reads DTGVSQNPRHKITKRGQNVTFRCDPISEHNRLYWYRQTLGQGPEFLTYFQNEAQLEKSRLLSDRFSAERPKGSFSTLEIQRTEQGDSAMYLCASSSAGTKQETQYFGPGTRLLVL.

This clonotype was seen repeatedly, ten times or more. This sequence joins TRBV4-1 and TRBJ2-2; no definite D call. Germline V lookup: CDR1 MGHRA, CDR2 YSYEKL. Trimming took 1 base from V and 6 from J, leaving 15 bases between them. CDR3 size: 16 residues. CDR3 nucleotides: TGCGCCAGCAGCCAAGTTATCCAGGCTCTGGCCGGGGAGCTGTTTTTT. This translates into CASSQVIQALAGELFF.

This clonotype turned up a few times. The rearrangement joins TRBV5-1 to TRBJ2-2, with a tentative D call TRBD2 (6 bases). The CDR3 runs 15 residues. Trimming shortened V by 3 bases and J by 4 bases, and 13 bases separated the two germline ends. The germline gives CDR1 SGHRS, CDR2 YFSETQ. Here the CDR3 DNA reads TGCGCCAGCAGCTCGTCGGGGGTAGGCACCGGGGAGCTGTTTTTT. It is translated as CASSSSGVGTGELFF.

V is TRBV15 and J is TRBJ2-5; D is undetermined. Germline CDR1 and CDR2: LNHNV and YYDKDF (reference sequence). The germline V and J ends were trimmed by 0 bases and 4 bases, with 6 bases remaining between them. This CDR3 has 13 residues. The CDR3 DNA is TGTGCCACCAGCAGAGATCAGGTAGAGACCCAGTACTTC. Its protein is CATSRDQVETQYF.

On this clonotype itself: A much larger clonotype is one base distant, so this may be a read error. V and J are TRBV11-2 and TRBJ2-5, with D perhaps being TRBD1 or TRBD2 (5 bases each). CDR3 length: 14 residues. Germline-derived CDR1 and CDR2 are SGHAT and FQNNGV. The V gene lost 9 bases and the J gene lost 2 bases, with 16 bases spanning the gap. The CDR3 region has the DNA TGTGCCAGGAAAAAGAGCAGGGAGCAAGAGACCCAGTACTTC. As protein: CARKKSREQETQYF.

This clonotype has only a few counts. CDR3 sequence: CSARGGADSNQPQHF. In DNA, the CDR3 is TGCAGTGCTAGAGGTGGGGCAGATAGCAATCAGCCCCAGCATTTT. The rearrangement uses TRBV20-1 and TRBJ1-5, with a weak D call TRBD1 (5 bases). Looked up from germline, CDR1 is DFQATT and CDR2 is SNEGSKA (reference sequence). The CDR3 is 15 amino acids. Trimming removed 1 base from V and 0 bases from J, with 10 bases in between.

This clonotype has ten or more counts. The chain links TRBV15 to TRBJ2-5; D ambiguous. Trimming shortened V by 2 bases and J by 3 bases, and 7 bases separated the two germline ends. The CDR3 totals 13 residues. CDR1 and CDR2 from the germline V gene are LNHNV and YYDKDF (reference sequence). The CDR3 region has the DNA TGTGCCACCAGCAGATCTAGAGAAGAGACCCAGTACTTC. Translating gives CATSRSREETQYF.

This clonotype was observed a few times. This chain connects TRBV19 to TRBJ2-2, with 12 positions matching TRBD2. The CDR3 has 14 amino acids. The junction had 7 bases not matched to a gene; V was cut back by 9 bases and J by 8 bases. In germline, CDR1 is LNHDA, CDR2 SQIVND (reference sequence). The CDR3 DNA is TGTGCCAGCAAGACTAGCGGGAGTGGGGGGGAGCTGTTTTTT. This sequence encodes CASKTSGSGGELFF. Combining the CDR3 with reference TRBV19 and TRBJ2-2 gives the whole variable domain DGGITQSPKYLFRKEGQNVTLSCEQNLNHDAMYWYRQDPGQGLRLIYYSQIVNDFQKGDIAEGYSVSREKKESFPLTVTSAQKNPTAFYLCASKTSGSGGELFFGEGSRLTVL.

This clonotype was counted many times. The CDR3 DNA reads as TGTGCCAGCAGCTTGATTACGGGCCTTACCTCCTACGAGCAGTACTTC. This encodes CASSLITGLTSYEQYF. J is TRBJ2-7 and V is TRBV7-9; D is unresolved. The V end lost 3 bases, the J end lost 0 bases, and 15 bases lay between the germline ends. The CDR3 totals 16 residues. In germline, CDR1 is SEHNR, CDR2 FQNEAQ (reference sequence).

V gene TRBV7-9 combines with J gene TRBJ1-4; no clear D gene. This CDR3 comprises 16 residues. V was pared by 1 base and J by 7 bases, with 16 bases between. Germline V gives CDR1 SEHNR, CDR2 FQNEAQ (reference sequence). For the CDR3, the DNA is TGTGCCAGCAGCTTAGTCCGCAGCGGCCCGGTTGAAAAACTGTTTTTT. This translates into CASSLVRSGPVEKLFF. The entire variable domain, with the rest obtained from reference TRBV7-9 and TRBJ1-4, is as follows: DTGVSQNPRHKITKRGQNVTFRCDPISEHNRLYWYRQTLGQGPEFLTYFQNEAQLEKSRLLSDRFSAERPKGSFSTLEIQRTEQGDSAMYLCASSLVRSGPVEKLFFGSGTQLSVL.

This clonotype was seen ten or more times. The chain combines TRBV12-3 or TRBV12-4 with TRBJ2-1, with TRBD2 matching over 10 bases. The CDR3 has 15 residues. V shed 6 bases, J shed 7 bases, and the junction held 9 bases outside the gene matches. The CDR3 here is CASSPTSGLQNEQFF. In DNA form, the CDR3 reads TGTGCCAGCAGCCCGACTAGCGGGTTGCAGAATGAGCAGTTCTTC.

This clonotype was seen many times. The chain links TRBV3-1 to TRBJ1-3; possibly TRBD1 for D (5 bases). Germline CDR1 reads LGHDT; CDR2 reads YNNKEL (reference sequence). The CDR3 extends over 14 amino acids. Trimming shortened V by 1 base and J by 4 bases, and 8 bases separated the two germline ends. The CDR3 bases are TGTGCCAGCAGCCAAGGCGGGGCAGGAAACACCATATATTTT. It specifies CASSQGGAGNTIYF. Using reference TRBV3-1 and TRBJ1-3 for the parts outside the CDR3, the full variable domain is DTAVSQTPKYLVTQMGNDKSIKCEQNLGHDTMYWYKQDSKKFLKIMFSYNNKELIINETVPNRFSPKSPDKAHLNLHINSLELGDSAVYFCASSQGGAGNTIYFGEGSWLTVV.

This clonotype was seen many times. The CDR3: CASSGTSGGYTGELFF. The CDR3 DNA sequence: TGCGCCAGCAGCGGGACTAGCGGGGGATACACCGGGGAGCTGTTTTTT. V gene TRBV5-1 combines with J gene TRBJ2-2; 14 bases match TRBD2. Looked up from germline, CDR1 is SGHRS and CDR2 is YFSETQ. The CDR3 is made up of 16 amino acids. V lost 4 bases and J lost 3; bases outside the gene matches: 2.

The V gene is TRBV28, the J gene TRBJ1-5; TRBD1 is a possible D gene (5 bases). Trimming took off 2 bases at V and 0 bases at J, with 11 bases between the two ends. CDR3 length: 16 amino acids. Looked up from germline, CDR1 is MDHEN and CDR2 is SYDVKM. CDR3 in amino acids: CASSLIRGTSNQPQHF. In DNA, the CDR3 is TGTGCCAGCAGTTTAATCCGGGGCACTAGCAATCAGCCCCAGCATTTT.

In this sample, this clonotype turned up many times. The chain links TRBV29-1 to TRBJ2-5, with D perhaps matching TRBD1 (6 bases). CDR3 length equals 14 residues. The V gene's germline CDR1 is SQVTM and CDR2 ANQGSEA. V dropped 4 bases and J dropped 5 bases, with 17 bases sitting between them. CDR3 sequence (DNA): TGCAGCGTTGCGGTATCACAGGGATGGGAGACCCAGTACTTC. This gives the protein CSVAVSQGWETQYF.

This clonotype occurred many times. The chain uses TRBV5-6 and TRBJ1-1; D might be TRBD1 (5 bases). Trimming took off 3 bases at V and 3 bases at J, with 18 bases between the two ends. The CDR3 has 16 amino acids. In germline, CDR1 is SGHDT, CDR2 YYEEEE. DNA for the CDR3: TGTGCCAGCAGCTGGGTCAGGGTCCCTTTGCACACTGAAGCTTTCTTT. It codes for CASSWVRVPLHTEAFF.

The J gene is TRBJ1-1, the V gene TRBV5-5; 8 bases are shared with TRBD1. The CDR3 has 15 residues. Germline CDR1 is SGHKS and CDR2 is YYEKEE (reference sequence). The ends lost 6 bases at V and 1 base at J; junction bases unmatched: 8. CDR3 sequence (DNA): TGTGCCAGCAACCCCAGGGGGCCCGAGAACACTGAAGCTTTCTTT. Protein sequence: CASNPRGPENTEAFF. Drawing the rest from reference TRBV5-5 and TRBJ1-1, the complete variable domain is DAGVTQSPTHLIKTRGQQVTLRCSPISGHKSVSWYQQVLGQGPQFIFQYYEKEERGRGNFPDRFSARQFPNYSSELNVNALLLGDSALYLCASNPRGPENTEAFFGQGTRLTVV.

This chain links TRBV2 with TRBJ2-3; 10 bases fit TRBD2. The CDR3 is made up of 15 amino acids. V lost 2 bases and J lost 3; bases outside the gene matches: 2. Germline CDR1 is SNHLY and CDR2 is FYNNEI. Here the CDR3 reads CASSEQTSGTDTQYF. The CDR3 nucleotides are TGTGCCAGCAGTGAACAGACTAGCGGGACAGATACGCAGTATTTT. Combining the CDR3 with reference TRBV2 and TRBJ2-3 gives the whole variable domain EPEVTQTPSHQVTQMGQEVILRCVPISNHLYFYWYRQILGQKVEFLVSFYNNEISEKSEIFDDQFSVERPDGSNFTLKIRSTKLEDSAMYFCASSEQTSGTDTQYFGPGTRLTVL.

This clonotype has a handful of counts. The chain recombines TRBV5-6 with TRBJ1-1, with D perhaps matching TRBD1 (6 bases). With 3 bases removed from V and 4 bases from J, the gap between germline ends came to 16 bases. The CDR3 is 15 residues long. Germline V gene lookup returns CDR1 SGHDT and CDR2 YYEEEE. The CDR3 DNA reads TGTGCCAGCAGCTGGATCAGGGGTTCGAGCACTGAAGCTTTCTTT. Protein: CASSWIRGSSTEAFF.

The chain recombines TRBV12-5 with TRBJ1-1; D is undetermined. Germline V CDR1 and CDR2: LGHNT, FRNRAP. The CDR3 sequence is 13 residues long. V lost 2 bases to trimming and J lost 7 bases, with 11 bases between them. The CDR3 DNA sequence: TGTGCTAGTGGTTTGACTGGACGGAATGAAGCTTTCTTT. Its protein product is CASGLTGRNEAFF.